This entry describes one T cell receptor beta chain. The data were taken from a study of blood T cell repertoires in COVID-19. At the level of the study: Spain, Italy and the United States supplied samples that represented acute and convalescent COVID-19. Nucleic acid was either cDNA or gDNA, and it came from T cells, B-cell-depleted T cells, or PBMCs.

Per the original methods: Counts of nucleated cells, estimated from reference gene primer amplification, were obtained. TCRdb's table, derived via immunoSEQ multiplex PCR, lists solely in-frame clones and lacks some. V, J and clone size were drawn from that table, and D and trimming were deduced from the DNA. This sample has over 70,000 clones, with 85% to 90% found just once. Between the trimmed V and J ends, which lost 1 base and 1 base, there was a span of 5 bases. Germline V gives CDR1 SGHNT, CDR2 YYREEE (reference sequence). The CDR3 is made up of 13 amino acids. The specimen was peripheral blood. The V call is TRBV5-4, the J call TRBJ2-5; D is uncertain. This receptor was identified in a human donor in a cohort sampled during active COVID-19. The CDR3 loop is CASSLTSQETQYF. The DNA for the CDR3 is TGTGCCAGCAGCTTGACCAGCCAAGAGACCCAGTACTTC.